These 3 T cell receptor beta chains share one sample of origin, sequenced in a study of OX40 agonist ivuxolimab in advanced cancers. Libraries were prepared by immunoSEQ multiplex PCR; TCRdb keeps only in-frame clonotypes and omits some of them. The sample has more than 30,000 clones; more than 60% are singletons. The sequencing here drew on CD4+ or CD8+ T cells sorted from blood, taken in a trial of the OX40 agonist ivuxolimab. The receptors here all came from an adult with an advanced solid tumor such as melanoma, head and neck, liver or kidney cancer.

J is TRBJ1-1 and V is TRBV5-1; D is undetermined. The CDR3 totals 14 residues. CDR1 is SGHRS, CDR2 YFSETQ, per germline. Trimming pared 2 bases from V and 1 base from J, leaving 9 bases between. CDR3 nucleotide sequence: TGCGCCAGCAGCTTAACGGGCACGAACACTGAAGCTTTCTTT. This sequence encodes CASSLTGTNTEAFF.

The rearrangement links TRBV9 to TRBJ1-1; 8 bases agree with TRBD1. Looked up from germline, CDR1 is SGDLS and CDR2 is YYNGEE. Trimming at V came to 4 bases and at J to 3 bases, leaving 17 bases not matched to a gene. The CDR3 spans 18 residues. The CDR3 DNA reads as TGTGCCAGCAGCTCCCTAGGGCAGGGGGCGTACGGGGACACTGAAGCTTTCTTT. It specifies CASSSLGQGAYGDTEAFF.

The V call is TRBV18, the J call TRBJ1-1; D gene unclear. The CDR3 runs to 14 residues. Germline V gene data show CDR1 as KGHSH and CDR2 as LQKENI. V dropped 3 bases and J dropped 1 base, with 9 bases sitting between them. The chain's CDR3 is CASSPLKENTEAFF. The CDR3 coding sequence is TGTGCCAGCTCACCGCTAAAGGAGAACACTGAAGCTTTCTTT.